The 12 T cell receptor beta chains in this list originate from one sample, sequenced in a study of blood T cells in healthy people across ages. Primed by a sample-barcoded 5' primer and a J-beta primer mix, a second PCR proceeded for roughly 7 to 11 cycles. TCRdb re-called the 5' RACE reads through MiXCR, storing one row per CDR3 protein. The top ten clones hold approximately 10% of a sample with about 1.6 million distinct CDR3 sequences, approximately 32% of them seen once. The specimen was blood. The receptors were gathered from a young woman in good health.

In DNA, the CDR3 is TGCAGTGCTAGGAGGGCGGGGGGGTCAAACAGGGGAGATACGCAGTATTTT. It translates to CSARRAGGSNRGDTQYF. The chain is built from TRBV20-1 and TRBJ2-3, with 9 bases identical to TRBD2. Germline V gene sequence: CDR1 DFQATT, CDR2 SNEGSKA (reference sequence). V was clipped by 3 bases and J by 5 bases; unmatched bases: 15. The CDR3 extends over 17 amino acids.

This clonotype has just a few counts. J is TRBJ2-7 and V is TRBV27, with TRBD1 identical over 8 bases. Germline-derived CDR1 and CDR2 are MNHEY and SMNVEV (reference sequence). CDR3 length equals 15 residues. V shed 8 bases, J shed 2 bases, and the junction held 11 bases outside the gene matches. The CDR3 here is CASWSGGAPPYEQYF. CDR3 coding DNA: TGTGCCAGCTGGTCAGGGGGCGCACCCCCCTACGAGCAGTACTTC.

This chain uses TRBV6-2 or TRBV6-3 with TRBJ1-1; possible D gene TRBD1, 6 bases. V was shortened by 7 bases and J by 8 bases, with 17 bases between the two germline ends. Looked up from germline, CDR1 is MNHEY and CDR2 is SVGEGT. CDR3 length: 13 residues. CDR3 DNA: TGTGCCAGCACCGTACAGGGCCGGGGAGAAGCTTTCTTT. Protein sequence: CASTVQGRGEAFF.

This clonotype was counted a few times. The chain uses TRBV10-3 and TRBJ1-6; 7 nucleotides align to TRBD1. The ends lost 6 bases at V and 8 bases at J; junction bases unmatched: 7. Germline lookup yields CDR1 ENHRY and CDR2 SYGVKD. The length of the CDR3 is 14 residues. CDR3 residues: CAISSGQPDSPLHF. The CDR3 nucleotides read TGTGCCATCAGCTCGGGACAGCCGGATTCACCCCTCCACTTT.

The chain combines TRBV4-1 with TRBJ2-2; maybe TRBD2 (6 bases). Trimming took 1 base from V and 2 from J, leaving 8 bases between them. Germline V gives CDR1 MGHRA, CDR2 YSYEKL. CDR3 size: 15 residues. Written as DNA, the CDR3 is TGCGCCAGCAGCCAAGCTAGCGCCAACACCGGGGAGCTGTTTTTT. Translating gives CASSQASANTGELFF.

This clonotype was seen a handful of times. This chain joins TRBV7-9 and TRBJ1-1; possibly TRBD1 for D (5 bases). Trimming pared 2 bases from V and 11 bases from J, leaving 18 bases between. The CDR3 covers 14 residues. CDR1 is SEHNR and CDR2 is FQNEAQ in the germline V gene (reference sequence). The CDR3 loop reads CASSLSVGPAGAFF. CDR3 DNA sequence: TGTGCCAGCAGCTTATCGGTGGGGCCCGCTGGGGCTTTCTTT.

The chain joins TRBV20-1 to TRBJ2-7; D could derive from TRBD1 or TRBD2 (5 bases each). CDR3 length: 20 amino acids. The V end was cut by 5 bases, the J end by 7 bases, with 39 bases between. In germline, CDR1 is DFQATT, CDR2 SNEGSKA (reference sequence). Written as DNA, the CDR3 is TGCAGTGCTCCGGACAAGGGGTGGGAAAGCCCGCCCGACTCCTGGGGGGAGCAGTACTTC. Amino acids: CSAPDKGWESPPDSWGEQYF.

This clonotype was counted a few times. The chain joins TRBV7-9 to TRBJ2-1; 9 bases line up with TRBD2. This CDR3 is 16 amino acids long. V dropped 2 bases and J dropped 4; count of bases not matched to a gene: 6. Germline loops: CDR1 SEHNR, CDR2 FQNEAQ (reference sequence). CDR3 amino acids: CASSLNILAGYNEQFF. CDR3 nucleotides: TGTGCCAGCAGCTTAAATATTCTAGCGGGATACAATGAGCAGTTCTTC.

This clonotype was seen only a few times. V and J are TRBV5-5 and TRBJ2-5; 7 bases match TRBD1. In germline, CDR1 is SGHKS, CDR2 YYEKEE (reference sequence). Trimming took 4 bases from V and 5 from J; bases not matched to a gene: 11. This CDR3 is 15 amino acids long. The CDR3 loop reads CASSLVPDRAETQYF. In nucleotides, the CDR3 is TGTGCCAGCAGCCTCGTCCCTGACAGGGCTGAGACCCAGTACTTC.

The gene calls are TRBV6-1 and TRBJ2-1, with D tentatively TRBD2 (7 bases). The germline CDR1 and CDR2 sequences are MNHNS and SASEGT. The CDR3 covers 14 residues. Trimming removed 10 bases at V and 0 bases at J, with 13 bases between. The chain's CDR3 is CAIRGLLSYNEQFF. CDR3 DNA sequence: TGTGCCATCAGGGGACTACTCTCCTACAATGAGCAGTTCTTC.

CDR3 sequence: CASSLVGGSLWYEQFF. CDR3 in DNA: TGTGCCAGCAGCTTAGTAGGGGGCAGTCTATGGTATGAGCAGTTCTTC. This chain links TRBV7-9 with TRBJ2-1, with 7 bases aligning to TRBD1. The trim removed 1 base at V and 8 bases at J, leaving 11 bases unmatched. Germline-derived CDR1 and CDR2 are SEHNR and FQNEAQ (reference sequence). This CDR3 has 16 amino acids.

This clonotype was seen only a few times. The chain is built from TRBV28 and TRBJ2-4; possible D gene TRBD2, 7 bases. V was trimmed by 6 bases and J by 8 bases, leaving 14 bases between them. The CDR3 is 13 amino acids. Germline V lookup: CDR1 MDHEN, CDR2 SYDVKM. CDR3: CASSPGGRDIQYF. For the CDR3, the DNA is TGTGCCAGCAGCCCCGGGGGGCGAGACATTCAGTACTTC.